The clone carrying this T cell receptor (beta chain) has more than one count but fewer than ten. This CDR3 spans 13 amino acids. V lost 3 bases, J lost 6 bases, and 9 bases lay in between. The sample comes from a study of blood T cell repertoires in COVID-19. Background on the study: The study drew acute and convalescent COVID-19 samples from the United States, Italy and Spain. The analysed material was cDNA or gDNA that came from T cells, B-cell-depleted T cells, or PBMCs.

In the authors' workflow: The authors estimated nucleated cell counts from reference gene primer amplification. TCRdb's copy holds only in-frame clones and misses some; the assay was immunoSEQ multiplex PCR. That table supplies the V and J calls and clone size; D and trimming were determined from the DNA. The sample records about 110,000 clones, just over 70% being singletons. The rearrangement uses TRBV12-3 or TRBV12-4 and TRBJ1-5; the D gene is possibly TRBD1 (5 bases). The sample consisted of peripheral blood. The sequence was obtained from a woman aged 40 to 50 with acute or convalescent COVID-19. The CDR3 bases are TGTGCCAGCAGTTTCAGGGTAGGTCAGCCCCAGCATTTT. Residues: CASSFRVGQPQHF.